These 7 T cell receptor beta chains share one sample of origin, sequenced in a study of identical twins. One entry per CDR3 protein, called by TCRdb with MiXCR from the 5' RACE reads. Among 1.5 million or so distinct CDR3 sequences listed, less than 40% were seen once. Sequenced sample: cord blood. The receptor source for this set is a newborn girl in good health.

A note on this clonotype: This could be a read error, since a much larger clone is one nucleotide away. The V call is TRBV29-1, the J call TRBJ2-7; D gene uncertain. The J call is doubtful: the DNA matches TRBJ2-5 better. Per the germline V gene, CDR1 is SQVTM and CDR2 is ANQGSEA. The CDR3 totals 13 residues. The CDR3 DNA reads TGCAGCGTTGCGGGCGGAATAAGCCGGACCCAGTACTTC. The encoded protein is CSVAGGISRTQYF.

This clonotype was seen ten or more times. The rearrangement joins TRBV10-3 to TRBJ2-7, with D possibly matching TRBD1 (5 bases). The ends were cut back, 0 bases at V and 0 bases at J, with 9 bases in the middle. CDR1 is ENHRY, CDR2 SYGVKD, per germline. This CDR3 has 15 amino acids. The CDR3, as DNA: TGTGCCATCAGTGAGTCGCAGGGAAGCTCCTACGAGCAGTACTTC. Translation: CAISESQGSSYEQYF.

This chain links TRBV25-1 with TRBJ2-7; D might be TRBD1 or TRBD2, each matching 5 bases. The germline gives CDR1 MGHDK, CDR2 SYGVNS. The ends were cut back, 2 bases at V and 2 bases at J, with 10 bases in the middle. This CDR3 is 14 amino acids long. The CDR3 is CASSEGGPPYEQYF. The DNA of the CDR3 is TGTGCCAGCAGTGAAGGGGGACCGCCCTACGAGCAGTACTTC.

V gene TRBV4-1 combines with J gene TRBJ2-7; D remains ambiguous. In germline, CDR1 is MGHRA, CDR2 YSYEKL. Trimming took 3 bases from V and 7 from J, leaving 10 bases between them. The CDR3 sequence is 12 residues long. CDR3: CASSQVFGEQYF. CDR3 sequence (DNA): TGCGCCAGCAGCCAGGTCTTCGGAGAGCAGTACTTC.

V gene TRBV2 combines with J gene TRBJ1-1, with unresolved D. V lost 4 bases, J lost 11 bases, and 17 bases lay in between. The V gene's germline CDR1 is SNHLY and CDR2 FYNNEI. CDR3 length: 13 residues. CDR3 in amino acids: CASSVPGSILAFF. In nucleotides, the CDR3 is TGTGCCAGCAGTGTCCCGGGGTCGATTTTGGCTTTCTTT.

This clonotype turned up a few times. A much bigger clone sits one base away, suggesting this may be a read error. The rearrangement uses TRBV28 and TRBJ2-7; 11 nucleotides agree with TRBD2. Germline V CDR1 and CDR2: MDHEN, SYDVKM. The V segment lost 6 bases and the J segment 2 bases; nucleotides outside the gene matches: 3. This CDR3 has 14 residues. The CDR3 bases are TGTGCCAGCAGGCGACTAGCGGGAACCTACGAGCAGTACTTC. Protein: CASRRLAGTYEQYF.

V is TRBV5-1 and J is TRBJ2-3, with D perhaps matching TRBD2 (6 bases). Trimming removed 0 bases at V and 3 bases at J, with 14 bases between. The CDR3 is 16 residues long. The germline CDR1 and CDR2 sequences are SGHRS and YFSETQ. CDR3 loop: CASSLGGDPSTDTQYF. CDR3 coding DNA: TGCGCCAGCAGCTTGGGGGGGGACCCATCGACAGATACGCAGTATTTT.